Listed below are T cell receptor beta chains from one sample, sequenced in a study of identical twins. In TCRdb, the 5' RACE reads were re-called with MiXCR into one record per CDR3 protein. The sample consists of roughly 1.6 million distinct CDR3 sequences, under 35% of them appearing once. The specimen was cord blood. The receptors originated from a newborn girl in good health. Both conserved end residues are part of each CDR3. The D gene is left open where the match is weak. Clone size, where shown, is once, few, many, or a class for clones that have expanded.

TRBJ2-7,TRBV20-1,-,TRBD2,TGCAGTACCGAGCGGGGTAGCTCCTACGAGCAGTACTTC,CSTERGSSYEQYF
TRBJ2-5,TRBV21-1,-,-,TGTGCCAGGGAAAGGACAGGGGAAGGAGTGACCCAGTACTTC,CARERTGEGVTQYF
TRBJ1-1,TRBV18,-,-,TGTGCCAGCTCAGGATGGTCCCGAAACACTGAAGCTTTCTTT,CASSGWSRNTEAFF
TRBJ2-7,TRBV5-1,-,TRBD1,TGCGCCAGCAGTCTCCCTGGCCCGGGACAGGGAAACGAGCAGTACTTC,CASSLPGPGQGNEQYF
TRBJ1-2,TRBV20-1,few,-,TGCAGTGCTAGTCCCAGGGCTAACTATGGCTACACCTTC,CSASPRANYGYTF
TRBJ1-2,TRBV20-1,-,TRBD1,TGCAGTGCTAGAAGGGGGACAGTCTTTAACTATGGCTACACCTTC,CSARRGTVFNYGYTF
TRBJ2-1,TRBV6-2/TRBV6-3,-,TRBD2,TGTGCCAGCAGTCCTAGCGGGGGGGGAACCTACAATGAGCAGTTCTTC,CASSPSGGGTYNEQFF
TRBJ2-7,TRBV20-1,few,TRBD2,TGCAGTGCTAGTGTCTCTAGCGGGATCTACGAGCAGTACTTC,CSASVSSGIYEQYF
TRBJ2-1,TRBV6-4,few,-,TGTGCCAGCAGTGCCCCGACTAGGCCCAAGTACAATGAGCAGTTCTTC,CASSAPTRPKYNEQFF
TRBJ2-1,TRBV6-6,-,TRBD2,TGTGCCAGCAGAGCCCTTCCGGGACTAGGCCCCAATGAGCAGTTCTTC,CASRALPGLGPNEQFF
TRBJ2-1,TRBV11-2,-,-,TGTGCCAGCAGCTTAGGACTGGATTCGAGCTCCTACAATGAGCAGTTCTTC,CASSLGLDSSSYNEQFF
TRBJ2-1,TRBV10-3,many,TRBD2,TGTGCCATCGCCCGATCTAGCGGGGGGGACAATGAGCAGTTCTTC,CAIARSSGGDNEQFF
TRBJ2-3,TRBV3-1,few,TRBD2,TGTGCCAGCAGCCCCCCCAGACCGACTAGCTGGGCAGATACGCAGTATTTT,CASSPPRPTSWADTQYF
TRBJ1-6,TRBV20-1,-,-,TGCAGTGCTAGAGATCTCAGACTCAATTCACCCCTCCACTTT,CSARDLRLNSPLHF
TRBJ1-2,TRBV15,few,TRBD1,TGTGCCACCAGCAGAGATTCGGCAGGGGGTTATGGCTACACCTTC,CATSRDSAGGYGYTF
TRBJ2-3,TRBV29-1,-,TRBD1,TGCAGCGTTGATGAGAGGACAGGGACAGATACGCAGTATTTT,CSVDERTGTDTQYF
TRBJ2-7,TRBV9,few,-,TGTGCCAGCAGCGTAGGAGTACCCTCCTACGAGCAGTACTTC,CASSVGVPSYEQYF
TRBJ2-7,TRBV29-1,-,-,TGCAGCGTTGTTCGAGAAGGGAACTACGAGCAGTACTTC,CSVVREGNYEQYF
TRBJ2-1,TRBV20-1,-,-,TGCAGTGCTCCCAAGGGGCGGGGACCAGGATATGAGCAGTTCTTC,CSAPKGRGPGYEQFF
TRBJ2-1,TRBV7-2,-,-,TGTGCCAGCAGCTTAGAGACAGCCTACGAGCAGTTCTTC,CASSLETAYEQFF
TRBJ2-4,TRBV20-1,-,-,TGCAGTGCTAGAGGGAATTGGATAGCCAAAAACATTCAGTACTTC,CSARGNWIAKNIQYF
TRBJ2-3,TRBV3-1,-,TRBD2,TGTGCCACCCGAGCGGGAGGGGGAACAGATACGCAGTATTTT,CATRAGGGTDTQYF
TRBJ1-5,TRBV12-3/TRBV12-4,-,-,TGTGCCAGCAGCCCTGCAGGGACTCAGCCCCAGCATTTT,CASSPAGTQPQHF
TRBJ1-2,TRBV7-9,few,TRBD1,TGTGCCAGCAGCTTTTACCCGGGACAGGGGTATGGTGGCTACACCTTC,CASSFYPGQGYGGYTF
TRBJ1-6,TRBV21-1,once,-,TGTGCCAGCAGCAAAGCCTGGGACAGGGGAAATTCACCCCTCCACTTT,CASSKAWDRGNSPLHF
TRBJ2-5,TRBV7-9,few,-,TGTGCCAGCAGCTTAGTTCAGGCGGCACCACAAGAGACCCAGTACTTC,CASSLVQAAPQETQYF
TRBJ2-5,TRBV6-5,many,-,TGTGCCAGCAGTTACTCCCCGTACTCAGAGACCCAGTACTTC,CASSYSPYSETQYF
TRBJ2-2,TRBV24-1,-,TRBD1,TGTGCCACCAGTGATCTTGACAGGGACACCGGGGAGCTGTTTTTT,CATSDLDRDTGELFF
TRBJ1-6,TRBV20-1,few,TRBD1,TGCAGTACTACGGACAGGGCGAATTCACCCCTCCACTTT,CSTTDRANSPLHF
TRBJ1-2,TRBV6-1,-,-,TGTGCCACAAGACAGTCCTATGGCTACACCTTC,CATRQSYGYTF
TRBJ1-5,TRBV4-1,-,TRBD1,TGCGCCAGCAGCCAAAAACAGGGGACGGGCAATCAGCCCCAGCATTTT,CASSQKQGTGNQPQHF
TRBJ2-7,TRBV20-1,few,TRBD2,TGCAGTGCTAGACGGCGGGGGATCTCCTACGAGCAGTACTTC,CSARRRGISYEQYF
TRBJ2-7,TRBV28,-,-,TGTGCCAGCAGTTTCTGGTCCTCAGGGACCCCCAACGAGCAGTACTTC,CASSFWSSGTPNEQYF
TRBJ1-6,TRBV12-3/TRBV12-4,few,-,TGTGCCAGCAGTTCCTCCGTATCCTATAATTCACCCCTCCACTTT,CASSSSVSYNSPLHF
TRBJ1-1,TRBV20-1,-,-,TGCAGTGCCAGCTACTTCAGGGCCACTGAAGCTTTCTTT,CSASYFRATEAFF
TRBJ2-7,TRBV25-1,many,TRBD1,TGTGCCAGCTTAGGGGACAGGTTCTACGAGCAGTACTTC,CASLGDRFYEQYF
TRBJ2-7,TRBV6-5,-,TRBD1,TGTGCCGCCGGGGACAGGGGCTCAGTGCAGTACTTC,CAAGDRGSVQYF
TRBJ1-1,TRBV7-2,-,TRBD1,TGTGCCGGCAGCTTATGGGACAGCCATGAAGCTTTCTTT,CAGSLWDSHEAFF
TRBJ1-2,TRBV5-1,few,TRBD1,TGCGCCAGCAGCTACAGGGGGCTGAACTATGGCTACACCTTC,CASSYRGLNYGYTF
TRBJ2-7,TRBV12-3/TRBV12-4,-,TRBD2,TGTGCCAGCAGTAGACTAGCGGGGCTATACAATGTAGAGCAGTACTTC,CASSRLAGLYNVEQYF
TRBJ2-7,TRBV3-1,once,-,TGTGCCAGCAGCCAAGAGCTAGTGGGGGCCGAGCAGTACTTC,CASSQELVGAEQYF
TRBJ2-6,TRBV2,-,TRBD1,TGTGCCAGCTTTGCCCGGGACAGCTCGTCTGGGGCCAACGTCCTGACTTTC,CASFARDSSSGANVLTF
TRBJ1-1,TRBV19,-,TRBD1,TGTGCCAGTAGTATAGCCAGGGGGCGATTCGAAGCTTTCTTT,CASSIARGRFEAFF
TRBJ1-6,TRBV30,-,-,TGTGCCTGGAGTACCGGCTCACCCCTCCACTTT,CAWSTGSPLHF
TRBJ2-1,TRBV5-1,-,-,TGCGCCAGCAGCTTGGTTTCCGGTTCGTCGACTCGTCAGTTCTTC,CASSLVSGSSTRQFF
TRBJ2-2,TRBV10-2,-,-,TGCGCCAGCAGTGTGGCGGGGCCGAACACCGGGGAGCTGTTTTTT,CASSVAGPNTGELFF
TRBJ1-5,TRBV6-6,few,-,TGTGCCAGCAGTTACACAGGGCAGCCCCAGCATTTT,CASSYTGQPQHF
TRBJ1-2,TRBV29-1,-,-,TGCAGCGTTGTGCCCGGCCAGGAAAGTGGCTACACCTTC,CSVVPGQESGYTF
TRBJ1-5,TRBV6-5,-,-,TGTGCCAGCAGTCCGGGACACGTCAATCAGCCCCAGCATTTT,CASSPGHVNQPQHF
TRBJ2-3,TRBV7-9,-,-,TGTGCCAGCAGCTTAGTGGTCGACACAGATACGCAGTATTTT,CASSLVVDTDTQYF
TRBJ2-5,TRBV28,-,-,TGTGCCAGCTCGTCTAGCGTAGGGACCCAGTACTTC,CASSSSVGTQYF
TRBJ2-1,TRBV7-2,few,-,TGTGCCAGCAGCTTAGAGGCACTCCGCTCCTACAATGAGCAGTTCTTC,CASSLEALRSYNEQFF
TRBJ2-7,TRBV18,many,TRBD2,TGTGCCAGCTCACAGACTAGCCGCTACGAGCAGTACTTC,CASSQTSRYEQYF
TRBJ1-2,TRBV10-3,few,TRBD1,TGTGCCATCACCCATCAGGGGGACTATGGCTACACCTTC,CAITHQGDYGYTF
TRBJ2-3,TRBV20-1,few,TRBD2,TGCAGTGCTAGTGGGGGATTAGCGGGAGAGACAGATACGCAGTATTTT,CSASGGLAGETDTQYF
TRBJ2-3,TRBV6-5,-,-,TGTGCCAGCAGTTACTCTGAACAAGATACGCAGTATTTT,CASSYSEQDTQYF
TRBJ2-3,TRBV4-1,few,-,TGCGCCAGCAGCCAAGATCAGCGGCGCACAGATACGCAGTATTTT,CASSQDQRRTDTQYF
TRBJ2-5,TRBV11-2,many,-,TGTGCCAGCAGCTTACCCCCCTCGACAGCAGAGACCCAGTACTTC,CASSLPPSTAETQYF